This record looks at one T cell receptor beta chain sequence and its context. The data are from a study of control samples from healthy donors and cancer patients. Germline loops: CDR1 SGHNT, CDR2 YENEEA. V gave up 5 bases and J gave up 3 bases, with 9 bases separating them. The CDR3 is made up of 13 amino acids. Using immunoSEQ multiplex PCR, the repertoire was profiled, and TCRdb retains in-frame clones only, with some absent. The table has some 95,000 clones, about four fifths seen once; the top ten hold over 9.5%. V usage is TRBV11-3 and J usage is TRBJ2-3; TRBD1 is a possible D gene (5 bases). The sequence derives from a woman aged 25 to 39 in good health. Sequencing was carried out using blood. The CDR3 here is CASSPRQTDTQYF. In DNA form, the CDR3 reads TGTGCCAGCAGCCCCCGACAGACAGATACGCAGTATTTT.